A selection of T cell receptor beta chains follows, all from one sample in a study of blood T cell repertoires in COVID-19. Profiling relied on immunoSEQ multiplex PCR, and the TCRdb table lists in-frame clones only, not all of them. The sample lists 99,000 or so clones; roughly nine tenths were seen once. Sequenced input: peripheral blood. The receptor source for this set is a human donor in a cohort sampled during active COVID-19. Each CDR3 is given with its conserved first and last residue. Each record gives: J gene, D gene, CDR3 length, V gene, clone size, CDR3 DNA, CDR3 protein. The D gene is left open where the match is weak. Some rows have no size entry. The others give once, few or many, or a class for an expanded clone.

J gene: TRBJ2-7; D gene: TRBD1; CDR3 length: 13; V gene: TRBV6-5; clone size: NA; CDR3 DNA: TGTGCCAGCAGTTCAGGGGGCTCCTACGAGCAGTACTTC; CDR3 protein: CASSSGGSYEQYF
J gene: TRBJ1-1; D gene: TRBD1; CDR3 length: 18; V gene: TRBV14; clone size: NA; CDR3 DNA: TGTGCCAGCAGCGTACGACCCGGGACAGGGGGATTCGGCACTGAAGCTTTCTTT; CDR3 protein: CASSVRPGTGGFGTEAFF
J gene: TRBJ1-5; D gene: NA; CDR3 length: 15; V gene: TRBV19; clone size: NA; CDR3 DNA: TGTGCCAGTAGTATAGGGGGGGGATTGGGCCAGCCCCAGCATTTT; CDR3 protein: CASSIGGGLGQPQHF
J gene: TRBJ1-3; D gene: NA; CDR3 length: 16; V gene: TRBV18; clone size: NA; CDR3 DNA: TGTGCCAGCTCACCACTTGAACAGGGACCTGGAAACACCATATATTTT; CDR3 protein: CASSPLEQGPGNTIYF
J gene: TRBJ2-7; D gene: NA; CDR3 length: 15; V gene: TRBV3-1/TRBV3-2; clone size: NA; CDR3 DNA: TGTGCCAGCAGCCGAGCCCCGGGGGAGGCCTACGAGCAGTACTTC; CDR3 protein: CASSRAPGEAYEQYF
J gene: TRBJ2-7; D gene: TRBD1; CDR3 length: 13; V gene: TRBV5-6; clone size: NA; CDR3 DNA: TGTGCCAGCAGCTTGAGGGGGCAGGTCGAGCAGTACTTC; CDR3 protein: CASSLRGQVEQYF
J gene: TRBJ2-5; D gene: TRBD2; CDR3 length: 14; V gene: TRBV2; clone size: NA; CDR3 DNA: TGTGCCAGCAGTGCACTAGCGGGAGTAGTAACCCAGTACTTC; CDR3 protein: CASSALAGVVTQYF
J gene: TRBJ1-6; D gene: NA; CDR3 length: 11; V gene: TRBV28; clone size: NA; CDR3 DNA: TGTGCCAGCAGGGCTAATTCACCCCTCCACTTT; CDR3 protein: CASRANSPLHF
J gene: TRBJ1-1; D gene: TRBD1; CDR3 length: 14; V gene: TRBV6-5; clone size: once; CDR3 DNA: TGTGCCAGCAGCCGTGGACAGGGGGTGACTGAAGCTTTCTTT; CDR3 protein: CASSRGQGVTEAFF
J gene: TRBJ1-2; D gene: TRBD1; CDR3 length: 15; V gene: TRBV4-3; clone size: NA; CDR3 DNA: TGCGCCAGCAGCCAAGATCCACGGACAGGCTATGGCTACACCTTC; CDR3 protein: CASSQDPRTGYGYTF
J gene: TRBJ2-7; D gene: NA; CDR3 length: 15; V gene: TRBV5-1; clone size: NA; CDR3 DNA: TGCGCCAGCAGCTTGGCGCGGAATAGTATCGACGAGCAGTACTTC; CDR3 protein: CASSLARNSIDEQYF
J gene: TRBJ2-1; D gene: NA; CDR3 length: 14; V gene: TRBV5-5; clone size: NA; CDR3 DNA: TGTGCCAGCAGCTTTTCGAGCTCCTACAATGAGCAGTTCTTC; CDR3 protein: CASSFSSSYNEQFF
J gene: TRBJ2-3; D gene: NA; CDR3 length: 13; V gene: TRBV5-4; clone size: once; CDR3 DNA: TGTGCCAGCAGCTCGGCGGGAACAGATACGCAGTATTTT; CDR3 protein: CASSSAGTDTQYF
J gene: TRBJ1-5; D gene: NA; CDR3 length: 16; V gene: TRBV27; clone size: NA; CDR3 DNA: TGTGCCAGCAGCCTACGGGTAGTTGGGAGCAATCAGCCCCAGCATTTT; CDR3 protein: CASSLRVVGSNQPQHF
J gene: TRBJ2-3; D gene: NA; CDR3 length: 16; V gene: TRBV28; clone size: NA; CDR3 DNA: TGTGCCAGCAGTAGAATCGCCAGCCGGGGTACAGATACGCAGTATTTT; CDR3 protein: CASSRIASRGTDTQYF
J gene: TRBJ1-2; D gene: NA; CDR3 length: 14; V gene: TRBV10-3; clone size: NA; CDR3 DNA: TGTGCCATCAGTGAGAGGGCAGGGTACGATGGCTACACCTTC; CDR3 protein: CAISERAGYDGYTF
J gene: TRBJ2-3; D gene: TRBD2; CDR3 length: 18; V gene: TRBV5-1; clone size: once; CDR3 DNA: TGCGCCAGCAGCTTGGAGGTCCTAGCGGGAACTAGCACAGATACGCAGTATTTT; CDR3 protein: CASSLEVLAGTSTDTQYF